These T cell receptor beta chains were read from a single sample in a study of response to subunit inactivated influenza vaccine. TCRdb re-analysed the RT-PCR reads in MiXCR, keeping a single row per CDR3 protein. In the table there are 650,000 to 850,000 distinct CDR3 sequences, approximately 15% of which are singletons. The sequencing here drew on PBMCs from blood, taken around two weeks before vaccination. The receptors originated from a man in his forties or fifties who received an inactivated influenza vaccine. Both conserved end residues are part of each CDR3. Each record gives: CDR3 length, J gene, V gene, D gene, clone size, CDR3 DNA, CDR3 protein. The D gene is left open where the match is weak. Size is stated for part of the rows, as once, few or many counts, or as a class when the clone is expanded.

12 TRBJ2-1 TRBV20-1 NA NA TGCAGTGCCAGAAGGGGGTACATTGAGCAGTTCTTC CSARRGYIEQFF
13 TRBJ2-3 TRBV20-1 NA NA TGCAGTGCTAGCACAGATAGCACAGATACGCAGTATTTT CSASTDSTDTQYF
12 TRBJ2-5 TRBV20-1 NA few TGCAGTGCTAGGACTTACCAAGAGACCCAGTACTTC CSARTYQETQYF
16 TRBJ2-2 TRBV11-2 TRBD1 few TGTGCCAGCAGCTTTGCGACAGGGCGTGGCACCGGGGAGCTGTTTTTT CASSFATGRGTGELFF
15 TRBJ2-3 TRBV12-3/TRBV12-4 NA few TGTGCCAGCACCCCCAAGGGACTCAGCACAGATACGCAGTATTTT CASTPKGLSTDTQYF
14 TRBJ1-6 TRBV6-2/TRBV6-3 NA NA TGTGCCAGCAGTTCAGGGACAACCAATTCACCCCTCCACTTT CASSSGTTNSPLHF
11 TRBJ2-7 TRBV6-2/TRBV6-3 NA few TGTGCCAGCAGTTACCGAGACGAGCAGTACTTC CASSYRDEQYF
15 TRBJ2-2 TRBV5-6 NA NA TGTGCCAGCAGCTTGGACCCCAGGGGCGCCGGGGAGCTGTTTTTT CASSLDPRGAGELFF
16 TRBJ2-1 TRBV5-5 TRBD2 few TGTGCCAGCAGCTTGGCTGGGGGAGGGCCCGGAAATGAGCAGTTCTTC CASSLAGGGPGNEQFF
15 TRBJ2-4 TRBV11-2 TRBD2 many TGTGCCAGCAGCTTTAGCGGGTCCACAGAGGACATTCAGTACTTC CASSFSGSTEDIQYF
15 TRBJ1-2 TRBV28 TRBD1 NA TGTGCCAGCAGTTTAAAAGGGACAGGGGGCTCTGGCTACACCTTC CASSLKGTGGSGYTF
14 TRBJ2-5 TRBV29-1 TRBD1 NA TGCAGCGTTCTGAGAGGGACAGGCGGGTCGGCCCAGTACTTC CSVLRGTGGSAQYF
12 TRBJ1-1 TRBV15 NA NA TGTGCCACCAGCAGAGAACAGGGAGGGGCTTTCTTT CATSREQGGAFF
15 TRBJ2-5 TRBV20-1 TRBD1 few TGCAGTGCTACATCCGGGACAGGGGGGTCGGAGACCCAGTACTTC CSATSGTGGSETQYF
16 TRBJ2-3 TRBV11-2 NA NA TGTGCCAGCAGCTTAGAAGGTTTCAGGGTCACAGATACGCAGTATTTT CASSLEGFRVTDTQYF
12 TRBJ2-3 TRBV29-1 NA few TGCAGCGTTGAATCAGACACAGATACGCAGTATTTT CSVESDTDTQYF
15 TRBJ2-1 TRBV5-5 NA many TGTGCCAGCAGCTTGGCAGGGGCAAACTACAATGAGCAGTTCTTC CASSLAGANYNEQFF
13 TRBJ2-1 TRBV18 NA many TGTGCCAGCTCACAGGGGACACAAAATGAGCAGTTCTTC CASSQGTQNEQFF
13 TRBJ1-2 TRBV5-6 NA few TGTGCCAGCAGTTTTCAGGGGTTATATGGCTACACCTTC CASSFQGLYGYTF
13 TRBJ1-2 TRBV27 NA few TGTGCCAGCATCGCTCCAGGTCGGGGGGGCTACACCTTC CASIAPGRGGYTF
13 TRBJ1-3 TRBV20-1 NA few TGCAGTGCTCGACAGAACTCTGGAAACACCATATATTTT CSARQNSGNTIYF
14 TRBJ2-1 TRBV6-1 TRBD2 NA TGTGCCAGCAGAAATAGCGGGGGGGGCAATGAGCAGTTCTTC CASRNSGGGNEQFF
14 TRBJ2-1 TRBV6-5 TRBD1 few TGTGCCAGCAGTTTCGACAGGGGGGGGAATGAGCAGTTCTTC CASSFDRGGNEQFF
15 TRBJ2-1 TRBV6-2/TRBV6-3 TRBD2 NA TGTGCCAGCAGTGGTGGGAGGGGCTCCTACAATGAGCAGTTCTTC CASSGGRGSYNEQFF
12 TRBJ2-7 TRBV2 NA many TGTGCCAGCACCCTGTTGACCTACGAGCAGTACTTC CASTLLTYEQYF
13 TRBJ2-1 TRBV7-2 NA many TGTGCCAGCAGCTTAGCAATTTGGAGTGAGCAGTTCTTC CASSLAIWSEQFF
16 TRBJ2-2 TRBV4-2 TRBD2 NA TGTGCCAGCAGCCAGATAGCGGGAGAAGAAACCGGGGAGCTGTTTTTT CASSQIAGEETGELFF